These T cell receptor beta chains were read from a single sample in a study of blood T cell repertoires in COVID-19. Libraries were prepared by immunoSEQ multiplex PCR; TCRdb keeps only in-frame clonotypes and omits some of them. The top ten clones hold 10% to 15% of a sample with 210,000 or so clones, about four fifths of them seen once. Sequenced: peripheral blood. Receptors were obtained from a middle-aged woman with acute or convalescent COVID-19. CDR3s include the opening cysteine and the closing phenylalanine or tryptophan. Each record gives: V gene, CDR3 length, clone size, D gene, J gene, CDR3 DNA, CDR3 protein. A D gene is named only where the DNA matches it firmly. Clone size is stated in some rows and not others, as once, few, many or a class when expanded.

TRBV9,13,NA,NA,TRBJ2-1,TGTGCCAGCAGCGTAGTTCTAGCCGATGAGCAGTTCTTC,CASSVVLADEQFF
TRBV9,13,NA,TRBD1,TRBJ1-1,TGTGCCAGCAGCCTCCGACAGGGTTTCGAAGCTTTCTTT,CASSLRQGFEAFF
TRBV27,14,NA,NA,TRBJ2-7,TGTGCCAGCAGTTTATTGGGGGGAGGGGGCGAGCAGTACTTC,CASSLLGGGGEQYF
TRBV30,17,NA,NA,TRBJ2-1,TGTGCCTGGAGAATACTTCTACCGGGTTCCCTTGGTGGTGAGCAGTTCTTC,CAWRILLPGSLGGEQFF
TRBV30,14,NA,TRBD1,TRBJ1-1,TGTGCCTGGAGTAGGGGGCTGAGGGGCACTGAAGCTTTCTTT,CAWSRGLRGTEAFF
TRBV9,17,once,NA,TRBJ1-3,TGTGCCAGCAGCGTAGTCCCCGGAGGGATCTCTGGAAACACCATATATTTT,CASSVVPGGISGNTIYF
TRBV19,14,NA,NA,TRBJ2-2,TGTGCCAGTAGTGTTTCTTCGGTCACCGGGGAGCTGTTTTTT,CASSVSSVTGELFF
TRBV13,17,NA,NA,TRBJ1-2,TGTGCCAGCAGCCTGACCTTGACAGAACTAACCGACTATGGCTACACCTTC,CASSLTLTELTDYGYTF
TRBV7-2,15,once,TRBD2,TRBJ2-2,TGTGCCAGCAGTCTGGAGGGAGGGTGGACCGGGGAGCTGTTTTTT,CASSLEGGWTGELFF
TRBV2,13,few,TRBD1,TRBJ1-2,TGTGCCAGCAGGAAGGGACAGGGGGCTCGCTACACCTTC,CASRKGQGARYTF
TRBV6-6,14,NA,NA,TRBJ1-1,TGTGCCAGCAGTTATACGCAGGGTAGGGCTGAAGCTTTCTTT,CASSYTQGRAEAFF
TRBV5-6,16,NA,TRBD2,TRBJ2-4,TGTGCCAGCAGCCCGACTAGCGGGGGGGCCATGGACATTCAGTACTTC,CASSPTSGGAMDIQYF
TRBV7-2,16,NA,TRBD1,TRBJ2-2,TGTGCCAGCAGCCCCCAGGTGACAGGGTATACCGGGGAACTGTTTTTT,CASSPQVTGYTGELFF
TRBV7-6,14,NA,NA,TRBJ2-7,TGTGCCAGCAGCTTCGGCGGGGCTTCAGACGAGCAGTACTTC,CASSFGGASDEQYF
TRBV10-3,13,NA,NA,TRBJ2-2,TGTGCCATCAGTGAGTCGGCTAGCGGGGAGCTGTTTTTT,CAISESASGELFF
TRBV6-5,13,NA,TRBD1,TRBJ1-1,TGTGCCAGCAGTACGGGTAAGGGGGCAGGAGCTTTCTTT,CASSTGKGAGAFF
TRBV24-1,16,once,TRBD2,TRBJ2-1,TGTGCCACCAGTGTAGAGTCCTGGCGGGGGTACAATGAGCAGTTCTTC,CATSVESWRGYNEQFF
TRBV29-1,15,NA,NA,TRBJ2-5,TGCAGCGTTGCCCCACAGTCGCGACGACAAGAGACCCAGTACTTC,CSVAPQSRRQETQYF
TRBV7-2,16,NA,NA,TRBJ1-6,TGTGCCAGCAGCTTAGGCAGCGCCATTTATAATTCACCCCTCCACTTT,CASSLGSAIYNSPLHF
TRBV30,13,NA,NA,TRBJ1-1,TGTGCCTGGAGTGTACCCTGGCAGGCTGAAGCTTTCTTT,CAWSVPWQAEAFF
TRBV6-6,20,few,TRBD1,TRBJ1-1,TGTGCCAGCAGTCGAGCAGGGGGCTGGGTTAGGACTCGTGGGACCACTGAAGCTTTCTTT,CASSRAGGWVRTRGTTEAFF
TRBV15,17,NA,TRBD1,TRBJ1-2,TGTGCCACCAGCAGGAAACTTGGACAGGGAAAGGGCTATGGCTACACCTTC,CATSRKLGQGKGYGYTF
TRBV3-1/TRBV3-2,16,NA,TRBD2,TRBJ2-5,TGTGCCAGCAGCCGCGGGACTAGCGGGAGCCAAGAGACCCAGTACTTC,CASSRGTSGSQETQYF
TRBV4-1,17,NA,TRBD2,TRBJ2-1,TGCGCCAGCAGCCAAGATAGAGTAGGACTAGCCTACAATGAGCAGTTCTTC,CASSQDRVGLAYNEQFF
TRBV27,16,NA,TRBD1,TRBJ1-2,TGTGCCAGCAGTTTCTTGCCGGGACAGCTTCTCTATGGCTACACCTTC,CASSFLPGQLLYGYTF
TRBV5-1,16,NA,TRBD2,TRBJ2-3,TGCGCCAGCACCGACCGGGGGACTAGCGTGGCAGATACGCAGTATTTT,CASTDRGTSVADTQYF
TRBV27,14,few,TRBD1,TRBJ1-5,TGTGCCAGCAGTTGGACAGGGGGCAATCAGCCCCAGCATTTT,CASSWTGGNQPQHF
TRBV29-1,12,NA,NA,TRBJ1-1,TGCCGCGTAGGACAGACGAACACTGAAGCTTTCTTT,CRVGQTNTEAFF
TRBV19,18,NA,TRBD1,TRBJ1-2,TGTGCCAGTACCTCCATACCGGGACAGGGGCCTATTCGGTATGGCTACACCTTC,CASTSIPGQGPIRYGYTF
TRBV2,13,few,NA,TRBJ2-1,TGTGCCAGCAGTGAAGCGCGGGGGCTTGAGCAGTTCTTC,CASSEARGLEQFF
TRBV6-6,15,few,NA,TRBJ2-7,TGTGCCAGCAGTTACTCGAGGGGGATGGCCTACGAGCAGTACTTC,CASSYSRGMAYEQYF
TRBV20-1,15,NA,NA,TRBJ2-1,TGCAGTGCTAGTTTACAGATCGGTCTCTACAATGAGCAGTTCTTC,CSASLQIGLYNEQFF
TRBV12-5,14,few,TRBD2,TRBJ2-5,TGTGCTAGTGGTCCGCGGGAGGGCCAAGAGACCCAGTACTTC,CASGPREGQETQYF
TRBV5-8,17,few,NA,TRBJ1-3,TGTGCCAGCAGCTTGGTTGGCGGGGGCTACTCTGGAAACACCATATATTTT,CASSLVGGGYSGNTIYF
TRBV7-6,16,NA,NA,TRBJ2-5,TGTGCCAGCAGCTCCGTTGGACACTCGTACCAAGAGACCCAGTACTTC,CASSSVGHSYQETQYF
TRBV27,15,NA,TRBD1,TRBJ2-1,TGTGCCAGCAGTTTAGGACAGGGGTCCTACAATGAGCAGTTCTTC,CASSLGQGSYNEQFF